The following is a T cell receptor (beta chain) sequence with its context. CDR1 is ENHRY, CDR2 SYGVKD, per germline. This CDR3 has 19 amino acids. The V gene end was trimmed by 3 bases and the J gene end by 3 bases; junction bases not matched to a gene: 11. The targeted sequencing depth was 1 in 200,000 to 1 in 1 million T cells. TCRdb's table, derived via immunoSEQ multiplex PCR, lists solely in-frame clones and lacks some. This sample has under 150,000 clones; about 91% occur once, and the top ten carry 10% to 14%. The data were taken from a study of cytotoxic CD8 clonotypes in ibrutinib-treated CLL. For the study at large: Sequencing produced an average of roughly 280,000 productive templates and 85,000 to 100,000 productive rearrangements per sample.

V is TRBV10-3 and J is TRBJ1-4; 12 nucleotides match TRBD1. The TCR comes from a human donor with chronic lymphocytic leukemia. The material was PBMCs, obtained after 12 months of ibrutinib treatment. CDR3: CAISDPQPGQGAPNEKLFF. DNA for the CDR3: TGTGCCATCAGTGACCCTCAACCGGGACAGGGGGCACCTAATGAAAAACTGTTTTTT.